The 17 T cell receptor beta chains reported below all come from one sample, sequenced in a study of T-cell memory formation after mild COVID-19. TCRdb reprocessed the 5' RACE reads via MiXCR and lists one record per CDR3 protein. Of hundreds of thousands of distinct CDR3 sequences in the sample, 20% to 25% were seen once. Sequencing was performed on PBMCs or a T cell subset sorted from them (not recorded which). The receptors here all came from an adult woman who had mild COVID-19 (a few samples of this study predate the infection). Cell type and time point are not known.

V gene TRBV20-1 combines with J gene TRBJ1-1; no firm D call. Trimming left V 1 base short and J 10 bases short, with 10 bases between. The length of the CDR3 is 11 residues. Per the germline V gene, CDR1 is DFQATT and CDR2 is SNEGSKA (reference sequence). CDR3 in DNA: TGCAGTGCTAGAGGCCTCCGCGGAGCTTTCTTT. It encodes CSARGLRGAFF.

The chain uses TRBV7-9 and TRBJ1-2; D is undetermined. Between the trimmed V and J ends, which lost 6 bases and 3 bases, there was a span of 11 bases. The germline CDR1 and CDR2 sequences are SEHNR and FQNEAQ (reference sequence). The CDR3 extends over 13 amino acids. The CDR3 loop is CASSPPPYYGYTF. In nucleotides, the CDR3 is TGTGCCAGCAGTCCCCCCCCATACTATGGCTACACCTTC.

This chain links TRBV4-2 with TRBJ2-1, with TRBD2 identical over 8 bases. Germline loops: CDR1 LGHNA, CDR2 YNFKEQ. The CDR3 consists of 15 residues. The V and J ends lost 2 bases and 5 bases, in that order; junction bases with no gene match: 5. The CDR3 DNA follows: TGTGCCAGCAGCCAAACTAGCGGAGGTCACAATGAGCAGTTCTTC. Residues: CASSQTSGGHNEQFF.

This chain connects TRBV6-5 to TRBJ2-7; unclear D gene. Germline lookup yields CDR1 MNHEY and CDR2 SVGAGI. The CDR3 runs 16 residues. V lost 0 bases and J 0 bases, leaving 12 bases between the germline ends. CDR3 bases: TGTGCCAGCAGTTACTCGATGGGTTACACCTCCTACGAGCAGTACTTC. Encoded protein: CASSYSMGYTSYEQYF.

The V call is TRBV7-3, the J call TRBJ2-2; TRBD2 aligns across 7 bases. V shed 8 bases, J shed 7 bases, and the junction held 7 bases outside the gene matches. Germline CDR1 SGHTA, CDR2 FQGTGA. The CDR3 is made up of 13 amino acids. CDR3 sequence: CASHFGEGGELFF. The CDR3 DNA follows: TGTGCCAGCCACTTCGGGGAGGGCGGGGAGCTGTTTTTT.

J is TRBJ2-2 and V is TRBV12-3 or TRBV12-4; D ambiguous. The CDR3 sequence is 15 residues long. V lost 5 bases, J lost 1 base, and 11 bases lay in between. CDR3 DNA: TGTGCCAGCAGTCGAGCAGAAGGGAACACCGGGGAGCTGTTTTTT. As protein: CASSRAEGNTGELFF.

The table lists this clonotype with a few counts. This rearrangement joins TRBV6-1 to TRBJ1-1, with 7 bases fitting TRBD1. V lost 8 bases and J lost 3; bases outside the gene matches: 9. Germline V gene sequence: CDR1 MNHNS, CDR2 SASEGT. There are 14 residues in the CDR3. The CDR3 loop reads CASARQGRDTEAFF. CDR3 nucleotide sequence: TGTGCCAGCGCCCGACAGGGTAGGGACACTGAAGCTTTCTTT.

The chain carries TRBV12-3 or TRBV12-4 and TRBJ2-5; TRBD1 agrees at 10 bases. The junction had 8 bases not matched to a gene; V was cut back by 5 bases and J by 5 bases. This CDR3 spans 15 amino acids. CDR3 in amino acids: CASSPGTGVWETQYF. The DNA of the CDR3 is TGTGCCAGCAGTCCTGGGACAGGGGTGTGGGAGACCCAGTACTTC.

This chain joins TRBV5-1 and TRBJ2-3, with D perhaps TRBD1 or TRBD2 (5 bases each). Germline V gene lookup returns CDR1 SGHRS and CDR2 YFSETQ. V was pared by 1 base and J by 4 bases, with 10 bases between. This CDR3 is 14 amino acids long. The CDR3 DNA reads TGCGCCAGCAGCTTGCGGGGCAGGCCAGATACGCAGTATTTT. It specifies CASSLRGRPDTQYF. The complete variable domain, with remaining parts taken from reference TRBV5-1 and TRBJ2-3, reads KAGVTQTPRYLIKTRGQQVTLSCSPISGHRSVSWYQQTPGQGLQFLFEYFSETQRNKGNFPGRFSGRQFSNSRSEMNVSTLELGDSALYLCASSLRGRPDTQYFGPGTRLTVL.

The chain links TRBV6-5 to TRBJ2-1; 11 nucleotides line up with TRBD2. From germline, CDR1 is MNHEY and CDR2 SVGAGI. V shed 2 bases, J shed 8 bases, and the junction held 5 bases outside the gene matches. This CDR3 comprises 15 residues. CDR3 DNA: TGTGCCAGCAGTTACATGGGACTAGCGGCCGATGAGCAGTTCTTC. Amino acids: CASSYMGLAADEQFF.

CDR3 region: CASSQSGRMNTEAFF. The CDR3 coding sequence is TGTGCCAGCAGCCAATCCGGCCGGATGAACACTGAAGCTTTCTTT. The rearrangement links TRBV4-2 to TRBJ1-1; D gene uncertain. V was pared by 2 bases and J by 0 bases, with 10 bases between. The germline gives CDR1 LGHNA, CDR2 YNFKEQ. This CDR3 contains 15 residues.

This clonotype was detected a few times. J is TRBJ1-1 and V is TRBV7-9, with D maybe TRBD1 (6 bases). The CDR3 covers 13 residues. CDR1 and CDR2 (germline): SEHNR, FQNEAQ (reference sequence). V lost 2 bases and J lost 6, with 10 bases in between. The CDR3, as DNA: TGTGCCAGCAGCTTATCCGCAGGGGCTGAAGCTTTCTTT. Translated: CASSLSAGAEAFF.

This clonotype was seen only a few times. The chain uses TRBV18 and TRBJ2-3, with D possibly matching TRBD1 (6 bases). CDR1 KGHSH and CDR2 LQKENI come from the germline V gene. V was clipped by 3 bases and J by 1 base, with 14 bases between them. The CDR3 extends over 16 amino acids. The CDR3 bases are TGTGCCAGCTCACCTGGGACAACCGTCGGCACAGATACGCAGTATTTT. It specifies CASSPGTTVGTDTQYF.

The CDR3 reads CASSRGSGGYQETQYF. In DNA, the CDR3 is TGCGCCAGCAGCCGAGGATCAGGGGGGTACCAAGAGACCCAGTACTTC. The chain joins TRBV5-1 to TRBJ2-5, with a possible D match to TRBD1 (7 bases). The CDR3 has 16 amino acids. V shed 4 bases and J shed 0 bases, with 16 bases lying between them. Germline CDR1 reads SGHRS; CDR2 reads YFSETQ.

The chain uses TRBV5-1 and TRBJ2-7; a weak D match, TRBD1 (6 bases). The length of the CDR3 is 15 residues. The germline V gene has CDR1 SGHRS and CDR2 YFSETQ. Trimming shortened V by 5 bases and J by 0 bases, and 15 bases separated the two germline ends. The CDR3 nucleotides are TGCGCCAGCAGTAAGGGGCAGGGGCACTCCTACGAGCAGTACTTC. The encoded protein is CASSKGQGHSYEQYF.

This clonotype was seen a few times. The chain carries TRBV12-3 or TRBV12-4 and TRBJ2-1; D not resolved. Deletions cut 7 bases from V and 9 bases from J, with 13 bases between. There are 12 residues in the CDR3. CDR3 nucleotide sequence: TGTGCCAGCACCCCCGGAATTGGTGAGCAGTTCTTC. Its translation: CASTPGIGEQFF.

The J gene is TRBJ2-4, the V gene TRBV19, with D possibly being TRBD1 (5 bases). The germline V gene encodes CDR1 LNHDA and CDR2 SQIVND (reference sequence). V was clipped by 6 bases and J by 8 bases, with 14 bases between them. The CDR3 is 13 residues long. In nucleotides, the CDR3 is TGTGCCAGTAGCGTTAGGGGCCGGGACATTCAGTACTTC. Its translation is CASSVRGRDIQYF.